This T cell receptor beta chain is drawn from a study of regulatory T cells in long-lasting Graves disease. Findings of the study overall: With persistent disease, TRBV28, TRBJ1-2 and TRBJ2-5 were the favored segments.

The CDR3 extends over 13 amino acids. V lost 2 bases and J 7 bases, leaving 14 bases between the germline ends. CDR1 and CDR2 (germline): GTSNPN, SVGIG (reference sequence). This clonotype was seen a handful of times. What it binds is unknown. The time point denotes: persistent/refractory GD, antithyroid drugs over 5 years with positive TRAb. TCR sequences were obtained from RNA taken from PBMCs. Assembly of TCR beta libraries relied on iRepertoire HTBI primers together with Arm-PCR of CDR3 regions. Each CDR3 protein is one row after TCRdb ran MiXCR on the multiplex PCR reads. The data contain around 510,000 distinct CDR3 sequences, less than 25% of them singletons.

The genes are TRBV30 and TRBJ1-2; D remains unclear. This sample comprised peripheral blood mononuclear cells (PBMCs), obtained when the disease was refractory, from a patient treated with antithyroid drugs. This TCR was recovered from a female donor with Graves disease. The CDR3 DNA sequence: TGTGCCTGGAGTCGGGTGTTTTTGTTTGGCTACACCTTC. Its protein is CAWSRVFLFGYTF.